This T cell receptor (beta chain) derives from a study of Ad26.COV2.S vaccination and SARS-CoV-2 variants (dated by TCRdb to the early 2020s). About the full investigation: Donors in the vaccine arm were drawn from COV1001, a phase I-IIa trial of Ad26.COV2.S in healthy adults that was multicentre, randomized, double-blind and placebo-controlled. Ad26.COV2.S was administered intramuscularly at 5 x 10^10 or 1 x 10^11 viral particles, either as a single shot or as two shots given 56 days apart. TCRbeta repertoire sequencing was used to assess the specificity and breadth of SARS-CoV-2-reactive T cell receptors after Ad26.COV2.S vaccination. A total of approximately 30 samples were included in the TCR-sequenced set, comprising some 20 Ad26.COV2.S vaccine recipients, 5 placebo recipients and 8 SARS-CoV-2 convalescent individuals. Trial participants were randomized into five groups of five, in which low-dose or high-dose Ad26.COV2.S was given once or twice, or placebo was given on both occasions. Throughout the experiments and outcome assessment, investigators stayed blinded to trial group allocation. Study-level results and caveats: Ad26.COV2.S recipients had higher spike-specific TCR breadth than placebo recipients (P = 0.0014). Vaccine and placebo recipients had similar non-spike TCR breadth, a finding consistent with the vaccine containing only spike. It was noted by the authors that total T cell responses may have been underestimated by the TCR breadth and depth analyses. Substantial breadth of spike-specific CD8+ and CD4+ T cell responses was reported after vaccination. The study was not powered to compare responses between vaccine doses or regimens.

According to the study, the label for this sample's treatment or condition signals: over 15 received Ad26.COV2.S at low or high dose, single or two shots; 5 received placebo; per-sample allocation not given. Repertoires of vaccine and placebo recipients were sequenced from samples collected on day 63 after the first injection. Between 29 July and 7 August 2020, Cohort 1b enrolled about two dozen adults aged 18-55 years at one site in Boston, USA. As a vaccine, Ad26.COV2.S was a replication-incompetent adenovirus type 26 vector that expressed a prefusion-stabilized SARS-CoV-2 spike protein derived from the original Wuhan strain. The immunoSEQ Assay was the method used to sequence TCRbeta CDR3 regions. After extraction, genomic DNA underwent amplification by bias-controlled multiplex PCR, followed by high-throughput sequencing. From the authors' description of their analysis: To quantify the absolute abundance of each unique TCRbeta CDR3 region, sequences were collapsed and filtered. T cell fraction was estimated by normalizing TCRbeta template counts to usable DNA, which was measured by amplifying reference genes present in all nucleated cells. Repertoire TCRs were annotated as SARS-CoV-2-specific when V gene, CDR3 amino acid sequence and J gene were exactly matched to a known reactive TCR set. MIRA supplied the reference SARS-CoV-2 TCR set, which was filtered for enrichment in COVID-19-positive ImmuneCODE repertoires so that public or cross-reactive TCRs were removed. Based on the MIRA antigens, annotated TCRs were further analysed at the level of specific ORF or position within ORF. Breadth was defined as annotated unique rearrangements over total unique productive rearrangements; depth was the summed frequency of those rearrangements. Two-sided Wilcoxon rank-sum tests were applied when comparing TCR breadth between groups. As stored in TCRdb, this immuneACCESS dataset retains in-frame rearrangements with V and J assigned. A fraction of the clones does not appear; measured against another copy, unresolved V genes explain less than half of the discrepancy, and the remainder lacks a known reason. V, J and clone size derive from that table, while D and trimming were established from the DNA sequence. In all, the sample holds some 460,000 clones, and roughly nine tenths of those were seen once. 1.7% of the sample is taken by the ten largest.

As regards this clone: There is no known antigen for this receptor. Base qualities are missing; no much larger clone stands one base away.

The germline V gene provides CDR1 MNHEY and CDR2 SVGAGI. Including cysteine and phenylalanine, the CDR3 has 15 amino acids. The DNA shown is the 45-base CDR3, in frame from base 1. The V and J ends are trimmed by 8 bases and 3 bases, leaving 14 bases between them. This specimen was peripheral blood, taken in a trial of Ad26.COV2.S vaccine versus placebo. The chain links TRBV6-5 with TRBJ1-6; the D gene is perhaps TRBD1, on 5 matching bases. This clonotype was obtained from a person aged 18 to 59 who received the Ad26.COV2.S COVID-19 vaccine or a placebo. The CDR3 region has the sequence CASRMDTNYNSPLHF. At the DNA level, the sequence is TGTGCCAGCCGGATGGACACTAACTATAATTCACCCCTCCACTTT.